Below are 4 T cell receptor beta chains sequenced from a single sample in a study of T cell clusters in autoimmune cytopenias. Multiplex touch-down PCR amplified TRB using TRB-A and TRB-B pools in one tube. TCRdb re-analyzed the multiplex PCR reads; it lists each CDR3 protein once, without DNA. Recorded for this sample: around 8,000 distinct CDR3 sequences. TRB was amplified from about 250 ng of peripheral blood genomic DNA per sample. Sequenced input: peripheral blood. The receptor set was obtained from a human donor with an autoimmune cytopenia or autoimmune hepatitis (not recorded which).

By frequency, this clonotype registers medium-sized. CDR3 region: CASSIYSGTHGGELFF. The chain recombines TRBV19 with TRBJ2-2; with no DNA, the TCRdb D assignment of TRBD2 cannot be verified. Germline-derived CDR1 and CDR2 are LNHDA and SQIVND (reference sequence). This CDR3 contains 16 residues.

This clonotype is classed as medium-sized (0.01 to 0.1%) by frequency. The chain has TRBV6-2 or TRBV6-3 and TRBJ2-3; the D call of TRBD2 rests on TCRdb alone, since no DNA is present to check it. CDR3 length equals 13 residues. The germline V gene has CDR1 MNHEY and CDR2 SVGEGT. CDR3 region: CASSYMGLDTQYF.

This chain links TRBV7-2 with TRBJ2-5; no DNA is available, so the TRBD2 call from TCRdb remains unchecked. Per germline, CDR1 SGHTA and CDR2 FQGNSA. The CDR3 loop spans 13 amino acids. The CDR3 region is CASSPALGETQYF.

The chain has TRBV30 and TRBJ1-1; no DNA is available, so the TRBD1 call from TCRdb remains unchecked. The CDR3 contains 16 residues. In germline, CDR1 is GTSNPN, CDR2 SVGIG (reference sequence). CDR3 region: CAWSVKLGTGDLVAFF. Full variable domain (rest looked up from reference TRBV30 and TRBJ1-1): SQTIHQWPATLVQPVGSPLSLECTVEGTSNPNLYWYRQAAGRGLQLLFYSVGIGQISSEVPQNLSASRPQDRQFILSSKKLLLSDSGFYLCAWSVKLGTGDLVAFFGQGTRLTVV.